The 17 T cell receptor beta chains below were found in one sample sequenced in a study of beta chain features in type 1 diabetes. As every portion of the isolated RNA was reverse transcribed, the sequencing read expressed TCRB transcripts. The assay was immunoSEQ multiplex PCR, and TCRdb's table has in-frame clones only and misses some. The sample has under 450,000 clones; more than 13% are singletons. Input material: naive CD4+ T cells from blood. Receptor source: a woman aged 18-35 years in good health.

In its sample, this clone was seen a few times. The chain joins TRBV5-6 to TRBJ1-2; 7 nucleotides match TRBD1. After removal of 1 base from V and 4 bases from J, the junction contained 4 bases not matched to a gene. This CDR3 has 14 residues. Germline CDR1 and CDR2: SGHDT and YYEEEE. CDR3 nucleotide sequence: TGTGCCAGCAGCTTGATGGGACAGAGCTATGGCTACACCTTC. Its translation: CASSLMGQSYGYTF.

This clone was seen a few times. The V and J genes are TRBV4-2 and TRBJ2-1; 11 positions match TRBD2. Unmatched junction bases numbered 8, after V lost 1 base and J lost 9 bases. This CDR3 spans 16 amino acids. Germline CDR1 is LGHNA and CDR2 is YNFKEQ. The CDR3 DNA reads TGTGCCAGCAGCCAAGTACAACTAGCGGGAGTCGGTGAGCAGTTCTTC. Amino acids: CASSQVQLAGVGEQFF.

This clone was counted between two and nine times. DNA for the CDR3: TGCGCCAGCAGCCGGGGAGAGACATATGGCTACACCTTC. As protein: CASSRGETYGYTF. This sequence joins TRBV5-1 and TRBJ1-2; D uncertain. CDR1 and CDR2 from the germline V gene are SGHRS and YFSETQ. Trimming pared 4 bases from V and 5 bases from J, leaving 12 bases between. The CDR3 contains 13 residues.

V gene TRBV27 combines with J gene TRBJ2-5; 7 bases align to TRBD2. Trimming took 4 bases from V and 1 from J; bases not matched to a gene: 6. The CDR3 contains 15 residues. The germline V gene has CDR1 MNHEY and CDR2 SMNVEV (reference sequence). CDR3 residues: CASSSLAGIQETQYF. The CDR3 DNA follows: TGTGCCAGCAGTTCCTTAGCGGGTATCCAAGAGACCCAGTACTTC.

This clone has just a few counts. V usage is TRBV5-1 and J usage is TRBJ2-3, with 10 bases lining up with TRBD2. Per the germline V gene, CDR1 is SGHRS and CDR2 is YFSETQ. The CDR3 is 18 amino acids. The trim removed 0 bases at V and 1 base at J, leaving 8 bases unmatched. The CDR3 DNA reads as TGCGCCAGCAGCTTGGCCGAAGCGGGAGGGCCTGGCACAGATACGCAGTATTTT. Translated: CASSLAEAGGPGTDTQYF.

A single count supports this clone. The V and J genes are TRBV27 and TRBJ2-7; 8 bases are a match to TRBD1. The CDR3 has 14 residues. CDR1 is MNHEY and CDR2 is SMNVEV in the germline V gene (reference sequence). With 5 bases clipped from V and 5 bases from J, the junction kept 8 bases outside the gene matches. The CDR3 is CASSKDRAVNEQYF. The CDR3, as DNA: TGTGCCAGCAGTAAGGACAGGGCGGTCAACGAGCAGTACTTC.

This clone was seen a handful of times. This chain links TRBV7-9 with TRBJ2-3; D is unresolved. The ends were cut back, 8 bases at V and 1 base at J, with 13 bases in the middle. Germline V lookup: CDR1 SEHNR, CDR2 FQNEAQ (reference sequence). This CDR3 is 14 amino acids long. The CDR3 DNA follows: TGTGCCAGCGTTCGAGGCGGCGGCACAGATACGCAGTATTTT. This codes for CASVRGGGTDTQYF.

This clone has more than one count but fewer than ten. The rearrangement joins TRBV4-1 to TRBJ1-4; D possibly corresponds to TRBD1 (6 bases). Germline V gene sequence: CDR1 MGHRA, CDR2 YSYEKL. Trimming left V 0 bases short and J 10 bases short, with 18 bases between. CDR3 length: 16 residues. CDR3 coding DNA: TGCGCCAGCAGCCAAGACCACGAGGGACACTATCCAAAACTGTTTTTT. Translating it yields CASSQDHEGHYPKLFF.

The chain is built from TRBV5-1 and TRBJ2-1, with D maybe TRBD1 (5 bases). Germline CDR1 SGHRS, CDR2 YFSETQ. V was pared by 0 bases and J by 3 bases, with 10 bases between. This CDR3 has 15 amino acids. This CDR3 is CASSLVGQRYNEQFF. As DNA, the CDR3 is TGCGCCAGCAGCTTGGTGGGGCAGCGCTACAATGAGCAGTTCTTC.

CDR3 sequence reads: CASSLEGPRGNEQFF. CDR3 in DNA: TGCGCCAGCAGCTTGGAGGGCCCTCGGGGCAATGAGCAGTTCTTC. The rearrangement links TRBV5-1 to TRBJ2-1, with D possibly being TRBD2 (5 bases). Trimming removed 0 bases from V and 6 bases from J, with 13 bases in between. Germline assignment: CDR1 SGHRS and CDR2 YFSETQ. There are 15 residues in the CDR3.

V and J are TRBV6-6 and TRBJ2-3; a weak D match, TRBD1 (5 bases). CDR1 and CDR2 (germline): MNHNY, SVGAGI (reference sequence). The CDR3 spans 16 residues. Between the trimmed V and J ends, which lost 0 bases and 0 bases, there was a span of 10 bases. The CDR3 DNA is TGTGCCAGCAGTTACTCGGCACAGGATAGCACAGATACGCAGTATTTT. It translates to CASSYSAQDSTDTQYF.

This rearrangement joins TRBV28 to TRBJ2-5, with D possibly matching TRBD2 (6 bases). The germline CDR1 and CDR2 sequences are MDHEN and SYDVKM. V was pared by 6 bases and J by 7 bases, with 18 bases between. This CDR3 is 14 amino acids long. CDR3 sequence reads: CASRPPGGSRTQYF. The DNA for the CDR3 is TGTGCCAGCAGACCCCCCGGAGGGTCCAGGACCCAGTACTTC.

This clone showed up just a few times. The V and J genes are TRBV19 and TRBJ2-5; 11 positions match TRBD1. Germline-derived CDR1 and CDR2 are LNHDA and SQIVND (reference sequence). The length of the CDR3 is 15 residues. V was pared by 3 bases and J by 5 bases, with 5 bases of the junction left unmatched. The CDR3 nucleotides are TGTGCCAGTAGTATCGGACAGGGGGCGACGGAGACCCAGTACTTC. This encodes CASSIGQGATETQYF. The complete variable domain, with remaining parts taken from reference TRBV19 and TRBJ2-5, reads DGGITQSPKYLFRKEGQNVTLSCEQNLNHDAMYWYRQDPGQGLRLIYYSQIVNDFQKGDIAEGYSVSREKKESFPLTVTSAQKNPTAFYLCASSIGQGATETQYFGPGTRLLVL.

The rearrangement uses TRBV18 and TRBJ1-1, with D hard to call. The length of the CDR3 is 14 residues. V was clipped by 1 base and J by 3 bases, with 9 bases between them. Germline V gives CDR1 KGHSH, CDR2 LQKENI. CDR3 bases: TGTGCCAGCTCACCACTTCGCGGGGACACTGAAGCTTTCTTT. This encodes CASSPLRGDTEAFF.

The rearrangement uses TRBV28 and TRBJ2-7, with 8 nucleotides matching TRBD2. Trimming removed 9 bases from V and 2 bases from J; junction bases left unmatched: 9. From germline, CDR1 is MDHEN and CDR2 SYDVKM. There are 14 residues in the CDR3. The DNA for the CDR3 is TGTGCCAGTACCCCCGGGACTAGAGCCTACGAGCAGTACTTC. This gives the protein CASTPGTRAYEQYF.

In its sample, this clone was seen a few times. The chain joins TRBV9 to TRBJ2-7; TRBD2 agrees at 10 bases. The germline V gene has CDR1 SGDLS and CDR2 YYNGEE. This CDR3 spans 16 amino acids. The V gene end was trimmed by 3 bases and the J gene end by 4 bases; junction bases not matched to a gene: 10. The CDR3 DNA reads as TGTGCCAGCAGCGGATCTAGCGGGAGTCTATTGTACGAGCAGTACTTC. This codes for CASSGSSGSLLYEQYF.

In its sample, this clone was seen a few times. V usage is TRBV2 and J usage is TRBJ2-1, with D possibly being TRBD2 (5 bases). The CDR3 loop spans 15 amino acids. Between the trimmed V and J ends, which lost 2 bases and 10 bases, there was a span of 18 bases. In germline, CDR1 is SNHLY, CDR2 FYNNEI. DNA for the CDR3: TGTGCCAGCAGTGAACTTAGGGCCGGCGGGCCGGAGCAGTTCTTC. This translates into CASSELRAGGPEQFF.